This T cell receptor (beta chain) was identified in a study of graft-versus-host responses after intestinal transplantation. Study context: Multivisceral, liver-intestinal, or isolated intestinal grafts were transplanted into recipients. For two to four years after anti-thymocyte globulin induction, all recipients took tacrolimus and steroids.

Study findings and constraints: Within allografts, high graft-versus-host to host-versus-graft clonal ratios were seen among patients with graft-donor T cell macrochimerism. Recipient marrow harbored GvH clones, some of which surfaced first in ileum or blood.

The germline V gene has CDR1 MNHEY and CDR2 SMNVEV (reference sequence). V lost 8 bases, J lost 6 bases, and 5 bases stayed unmatched. The CDR3 is 13 amino acids. This clone has a single count. Its cognate antigen is unknown. TCRdb's table, derived via immunoSEQ multiplex PCR, lists solely in-frame clones and lacks some. The data hold about 86,000 clones, with 90% to 95% observed a single time. The genes are TRBV27 and TRBJ2-1; 9 bases are shared with TRBD2. The sample consisted of unstimulated CD8+ T cells sorted from spleen or lymph node cells, taken before intestinal transplant. The TCR comes from a human donor who received an intestinal transplant. CDR3 bases: TGTGCCAGCTCGGGACTAGCTCCCAATGAGCAGTTCTTC. It is translated as CASSGLAPNEQFF.